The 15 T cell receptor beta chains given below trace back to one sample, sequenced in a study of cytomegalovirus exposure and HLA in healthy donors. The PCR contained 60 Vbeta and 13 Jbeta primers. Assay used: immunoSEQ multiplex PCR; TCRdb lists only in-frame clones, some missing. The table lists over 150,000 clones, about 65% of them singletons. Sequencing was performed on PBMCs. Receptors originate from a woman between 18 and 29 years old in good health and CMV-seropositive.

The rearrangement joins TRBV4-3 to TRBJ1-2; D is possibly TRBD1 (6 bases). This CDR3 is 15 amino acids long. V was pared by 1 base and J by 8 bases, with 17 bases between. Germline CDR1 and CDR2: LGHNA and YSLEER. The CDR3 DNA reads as TGCGCCAGCAGCCAAGTGGGAGGGAGGGGGGGAGGCTACACCTTC. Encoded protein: CASSQVGGRGGGYTF.

The CDR3: CASSTEYTEAFF. The CDR3 DNA reads as TGTGCCAGCAGTACAGAGTACACTGAAGCTTTCTTT. The chain recombines TRBV2 with TRBJ1-1; no definite D call. There are 12 residues in the CDR3. Germline CDR1 is SNHLY and CDR2 is FYNNEI. Between the trimmed V and J ends, which lost 5 bases and 3 bases, there was a span of 7 bases.

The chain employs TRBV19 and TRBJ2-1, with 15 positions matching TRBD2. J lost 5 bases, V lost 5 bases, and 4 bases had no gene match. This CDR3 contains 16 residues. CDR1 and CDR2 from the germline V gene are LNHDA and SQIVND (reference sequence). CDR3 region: CASSGGTSGRHNEQFF. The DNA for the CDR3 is TGTGCCAGTAGTGGGGGGACTAGCGGGAGGCACAATGAGCAGTTCTTC.

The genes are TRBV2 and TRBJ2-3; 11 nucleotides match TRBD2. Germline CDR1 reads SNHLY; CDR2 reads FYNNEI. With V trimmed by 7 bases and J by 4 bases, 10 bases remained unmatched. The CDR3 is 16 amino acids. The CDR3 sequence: CASTLGVAGGPDTQYF. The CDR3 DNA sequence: TGTGCCAGCACCCTGGGGGTAGCGGGGGGGCCAGATACGCAGTATTTT.

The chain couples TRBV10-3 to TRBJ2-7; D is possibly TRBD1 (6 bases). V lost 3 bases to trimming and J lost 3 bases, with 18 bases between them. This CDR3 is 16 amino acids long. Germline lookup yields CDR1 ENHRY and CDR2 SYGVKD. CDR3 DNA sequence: TGTGCCATCAGTGACCCCACCCGGACAGCGTTCTACGAGCAGTACTTC. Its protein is CAISDPTRTAFYEQYF.

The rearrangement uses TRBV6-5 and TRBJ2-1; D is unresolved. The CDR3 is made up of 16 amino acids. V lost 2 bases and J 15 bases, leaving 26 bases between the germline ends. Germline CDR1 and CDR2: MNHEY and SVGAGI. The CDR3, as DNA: TGTGCCAGCAGTTACAGAAGCGCCATCTCCGCATCTCGGCTGTTCTTC. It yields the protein CASSYRSAISASRLFF.

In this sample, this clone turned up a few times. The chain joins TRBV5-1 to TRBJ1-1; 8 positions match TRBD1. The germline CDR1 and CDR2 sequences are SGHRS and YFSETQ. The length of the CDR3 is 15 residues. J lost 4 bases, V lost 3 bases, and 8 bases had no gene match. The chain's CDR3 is CASSSDRGPGTEAFF. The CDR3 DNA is TGCGCCAGCAGCTCAGACAGGGGACCGGGCACTGAAGCTTTCTTT.

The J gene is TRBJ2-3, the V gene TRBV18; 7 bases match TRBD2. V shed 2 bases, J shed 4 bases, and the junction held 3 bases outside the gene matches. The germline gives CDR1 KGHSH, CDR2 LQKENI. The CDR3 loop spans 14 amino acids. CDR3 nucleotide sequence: TGTGCCAGCTCACCATCTCTAGCGGCAGATACGCAGTATTTT. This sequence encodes CASSPSLAADTQYF.

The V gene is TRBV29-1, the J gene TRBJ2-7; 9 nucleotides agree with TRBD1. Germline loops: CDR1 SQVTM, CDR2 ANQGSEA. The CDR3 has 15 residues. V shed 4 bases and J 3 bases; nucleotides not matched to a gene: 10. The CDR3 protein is CSVAFRDRDGYEQYF. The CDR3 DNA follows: TGCAGCGTTGCGTTCCGGGACAGGGACGGCTACGAGCAGTACTTC.

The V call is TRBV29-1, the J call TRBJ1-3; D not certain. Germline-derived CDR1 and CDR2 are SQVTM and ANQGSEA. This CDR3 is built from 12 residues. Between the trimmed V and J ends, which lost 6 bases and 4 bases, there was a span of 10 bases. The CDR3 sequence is CSVSPSGNTIYF. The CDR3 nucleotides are TGCAGCGTCTCTCCGTCGGGAAACACCATATATTTT.

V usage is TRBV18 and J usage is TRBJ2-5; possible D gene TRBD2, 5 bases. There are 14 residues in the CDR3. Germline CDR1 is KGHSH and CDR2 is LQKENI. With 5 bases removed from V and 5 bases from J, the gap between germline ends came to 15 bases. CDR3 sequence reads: CASSYVGARETQYF. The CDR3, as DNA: TGTGCCAGCTCATACGTGGGAGCGAGGGAGACCCAGTACTTC.

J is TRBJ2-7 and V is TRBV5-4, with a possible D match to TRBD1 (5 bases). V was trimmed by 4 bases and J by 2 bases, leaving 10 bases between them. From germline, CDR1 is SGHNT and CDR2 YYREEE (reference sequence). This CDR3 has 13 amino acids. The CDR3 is CASSPDRAYEQYF. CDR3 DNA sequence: TGTGCCAGCAGCCCCGACAGAGCCTACGAGCAGTACTTC.

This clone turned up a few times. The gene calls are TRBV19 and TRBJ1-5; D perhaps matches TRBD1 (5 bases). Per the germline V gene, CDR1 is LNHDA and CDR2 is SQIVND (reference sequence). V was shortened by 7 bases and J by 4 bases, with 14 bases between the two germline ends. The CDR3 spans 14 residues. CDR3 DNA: TGTGCCAGTACCGGACCAGGGTTTAATCAGCCCCAGCATTTT. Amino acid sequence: CASTGPGFNQPQHF.

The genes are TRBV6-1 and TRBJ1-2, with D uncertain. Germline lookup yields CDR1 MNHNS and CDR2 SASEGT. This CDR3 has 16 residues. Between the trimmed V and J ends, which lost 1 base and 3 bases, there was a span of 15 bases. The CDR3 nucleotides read TGTGCCAGCAGTGAAGTTCCCGTAGCCCGGGACTATGGCTACACCTTC. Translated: CASSEVPVARDYGYTF.

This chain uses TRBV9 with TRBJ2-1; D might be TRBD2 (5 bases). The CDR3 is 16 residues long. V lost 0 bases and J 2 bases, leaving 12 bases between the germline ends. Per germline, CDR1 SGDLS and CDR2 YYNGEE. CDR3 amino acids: CASSVVATRAYNEQFF. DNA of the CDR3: TGTGCCAGCAGCGTAGTAGCCACTAGGGCCTACAATGAGCAGTTCTTC. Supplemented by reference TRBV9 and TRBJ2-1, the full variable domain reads DSGVTQTPKHLITATGQRVTLRCSPRSGDLSVYWYQQSLDQGLQFLIQYYNGEERAKGNILERFSAQQFPDLHSELNLSSLELGDSALYFCASSVVATRAYNEQFFGPGTRLTVL.